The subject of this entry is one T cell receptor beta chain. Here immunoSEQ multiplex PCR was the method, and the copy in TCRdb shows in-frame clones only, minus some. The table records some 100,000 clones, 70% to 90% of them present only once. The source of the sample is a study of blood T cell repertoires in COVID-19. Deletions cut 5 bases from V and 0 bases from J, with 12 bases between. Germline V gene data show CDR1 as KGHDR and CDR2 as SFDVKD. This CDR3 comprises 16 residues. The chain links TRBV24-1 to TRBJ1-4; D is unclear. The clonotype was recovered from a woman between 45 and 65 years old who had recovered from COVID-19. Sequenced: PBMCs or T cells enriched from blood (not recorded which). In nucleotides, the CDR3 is TGTGCCACCAGTGGTGACGGGGAGGCAACTAATGAAAAACTGTTTTTT. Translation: CATSGDGEATNEKLFF.